This T cell receptor beta chain was obtained from a study of shared T cell receptors in the human thymus. TCRdb's copy holds only in-frame clones and misses some; the assay was immunoSEQ multiplex PCR. The sample has 540,000 or so clones, about 80% seen once. The ends were cut back, 8 bases at V and 0 bases at J, with 16 bases in the middle. The CDR3 extends over 16 amino acids. The V gene's germline CDR1 is LNHDA and CDR2 SQIVND (reference sequence). This sample also belongs to another study, concerning human thymus T cells. According to that study: Healthy Finnish infants undergoing corrective surgery for congenital heart defects were used as donors. Related research has reported that thymic repertoires overlap highly among unrelated individuals.

Source material: thymocytes. This sequence was found in a boy less than two years old with a congenital heart defect. The V call is TRBV19, the J call TRBJ2-2, with D hard to call. The CDR3 sequence: CASFGSELTNTGELFF. DNA for the CDR3: TGTGCCAGTTTTGGGTCGGAGCTTACGAACACCGGGGAGCTGTTTTTT.